These T cell receptor beta chains were read from a single sample in a study of T-cell reconstitution after alpha-beta-depleted transplantation in children. TCRdb itself ran the PCR reads through MiXCR, one entry per CDR3 protein. This sample carries 700,000 to 850,000 distinct CDR3 sequences, roughly 15% of them seen once, and the ten largest clones take 5%. Specimen: PBMCs, mostly from graft donor cells, collected 360 days after TCRalphabeta/CD19-depleted stem cell transplant. Receptor source: a male patient between 10 and 17 years old who had a stem cell transplant for acute lymphoblastic leukemia, so the T cells may come from the graft donor. The conserved cysteine and the conserved F or W are not part of the CDR3 here. Clone size is given for some rows only: seen once, a few or many times, or a class if the clone is expanded.

V	size	J	CDR3
TRBV30	.	TRBJ2-3	AWSGPGGRPDTQY
TRBV7-6	.	TRBJ2-3	ASNLLARTDTQY
TRBV12-3/TRBV12-4	few	TRBJ2-3	ASTPTPPLAPSTDTQY
TRBV10-3	many	TRBJ2-1	AISDLLAGATYNEQF
TRBV5-1	.	TRBJ2-7	ASSSNNGLAGGFRYEQY
TRBV7-9	few	TRBJ1-4	ASRSGQLTEKLF
TRBV12-3/TRBV12-4	few	TRBJ2-7	ASSGQGAHEQY
TRBV10-3	few	TRBJ2-5	AIRGQEVETQY
TRBV14	.	TRBJ2-5	ASSQFPVTSGRTQETQY
TRBV29-1	.	TRBJ1-3	SVAGTPSSGNTIY
TRBV20-1	.	TRBJ1-5	SAEGQVNQPRH
TRBV7-9	.	TRBJ2-7	ASSLNLLSAEKY
TRBV4-2	.	TRBJ2-7	ASRPEVAAYEQY
TRBV5-1	.	TRBJ2-6	ASSPYGVSGANVLT
TRBV24-1	few	TRBJ2-3	ATSDFGMTGDTQY
TRBV10-3	few	TRBJ2-3	ANSIAGSTDTQY
TRBV12-3/TRBV12-4	few	TRBJ2-2	ASSFGYRSGELF
TRBV7-8	.	TRBJ1-1	ASRPTGAPEAF
TRBV3-1	.	TRBJ2-7	ASSRGGLGYEQY
TRBV29-1	few	TRBJ1-1	SVYESSRGRGAF
TRBV19	.	TRBJ2-2	ASIPETGELF
TRBV7-3	many	TRBJ1-2	ASSRDGRNYGYT
TRBV7-9	.	TRBJ2-3	ASSLPLAGVRDTQY
TRBV6-4	few	TRBJ2-1	ASSPTSGQGSYNEQF
TRBV24-1	.	TRBJ2-2	ATSDLQGSANTGELF
TRBV12-3/TRBV12-4	few	TRBJ2-3	ASSFLLAGAADTQY
TRBV4-1	.	TRBJ2-1	ASSQGLRGPSYNEQF
TRBV20-1	.	TRBJ1-6	SARDRNPSDSPLH
TRBV12-3/TRBV12-4	many	TRBJ2-7	ASSLTSGRAPHEQY
TRBV4-2	many	TRBJ1-1	ASSHTGSSNTEAF
TRBV10-2	.	TRBJ2-1	ASSEWDPTYNEQF
TRBV5-1	.	TRBJ1-1	ASSQPGNTEAF
TRBV5-1	few	TRBJ1-3	ASSSDMGSGNTIY
TRBV7-2	many	TRBJ1-6	ASSLGPGYNSPLH
TRBV9	few	TRBJ1-5	ASSVRGDQPQH
TRBV5-1	.	TRBJ1-3	ASSPRGERITGNTIY
TRBV6-5	many	TRBJ2-2	ASSYDLVPGELF
TRBV25-1	few	TRBJ2-6	ASSETYSGANVLT
TRBV5-1	few	TRBJ2-1	ASRAQGARWYNEQF
TRBV28	many	TRBJ2-5	ASSSVRAAEGETQY
TRBV5-5	few	TRBJ2-2	ASSLDGQVTGELF
TRBV5-6	.	TRBJ2-7	ASSPENRSPYEQY
TRBV2	.	TRBJ2-7	ASSRQRSGTYEQY
TRBV7-6	many	TRBJ2-1	ASSLEGRNEQF
TRBV12-5	many	TRBJ2-3	ASGRPPTVTDTQY
TRBV12-3/TRBV12-4	few	TRBJ2-3	ASSPRGAGTTDTQY
TRBV5-4	.	TRBJ2-1	ASSLTNKNEQF
TRBV24-1	few	TRBJ2-1	ATSDRLTSSYNEQF
TRBV3-1	.	TRBJ2-1	ASSHRVWEQF
TRBV5-1	few	TRBJ2-6	ASSLGGAAGANVLT
TRBV6-1	many	TRBJ2-3	ASSEIGGYDTQY
TRBV11-2	.	TRBJ1-2	ASSLRSGSNYGYT
TRBV24-1	few	TRBJ2-2	ATSDLPRLENTGELF
TRBV7-9	.	TRBJ2-4	ASSDPGNLDIQY
TRBV5-1	few	TRBJ2-5	ASSYKVQETQY